Sequencing of this T cell receptor beta chain was carried out in a study of CD8+CD57+ T cells in acquired aplastic anemia. According to the study, genomic DNA was the template for TCR beta VDJ and CDR3 profiling. TCRdb processed the reads anew with MiXCR; each CDR3 protein has one entry. The table includes about 120,000 distinct CDR3 sequences, 50% to 70% detected once. Flow cytometry had shown expanded CD8+CD57+ cells in the patients chosen for sequencing. After removal of 3 bases from V and 4 bases from J, the junction contained 7 bases not matched to a gene. The CDR3 has 15 amino acids. Germline values: CDR1 DFQATT, CDR2 SNEGSKA (reference sequence).

This TCR came from a human donor with aplastic anemia. The sequenced sample consisted of sorted CD4+, CD8+, or CD8+CD57+ T cells (not recorded which) from PBMCs. The chain uses TRBV20-1 and TRBJ2-1, with 9 bases matching TRBD2. As DNA, the CDR3 is TGCAGTGCTAGGACGACTAGCGGTGGGTACAATGAGCAGTTCTTC. It specifies CSARTTSGGYNEQFF.